This T cell receptor beta chain was observed in a study of T cell responses to AZD1222 COVID-19 vaccine (dated by TCRdb to about 2021). Turning to the overall study: Because spike-specific TCR depth and breadth did not differ between the two schedules, AZD1222 recipients who got a second dose at roughly 4 weeks were pooled with those who got a second dose at roughly 12 weeks. A total of approximately 240 trial participants underwent TCR sequencing, of whom some 200 had received two doses of AZD1222 and around 25 had received two doses of the MenACWY control vaccine. Enrollment into the trials was organized by age into subgroups of 18-55, 56-69 and 70-plus years, and those subgroups contained approximately 160, 26 and 62 TCR-sequenced participants, respectively.

From the cysteine through the phenylalanine, the CDR3 covers 16 amino acids. Only CDR3 DNA remains: 48 bases, in frame from the first base. Taken from the germline V gene (reference sequence), the CDR1 and CDR2 loops are SSHAT and FNYEAQ. Taken with the paper, the label for time point translates to: baseline before first vaccination. Samples from vaccinated people were obtained from the UK trials COV001 and COV002, which included a single-blind randomized controlled phase 2/3 trial of AZD1222 (ChAdOx1 nCoV-19) in healthy adults. Trial participant PBMC samples were collected at day 0 and day 28 after the second dose for TCRbeta chain sequencing. The CDR3 regions of human TCRbeta chains were subjected to immunosequencing. Turning to the authors' computational methods: TCRs in the repertoires were compared against a reference library of SARS-CoV-2-specific TCRs that had been generated with the MIRA antigen-specificity platform. Breadth was defined as the fraction of unique TCRs that were SARS-CoV-2-associated, and depth was defined as the fraction of total T cells that were SARS-CoV-2-associated. Each spike-specific TCR was assigned to its reactive spike region and to a CD4 or CD8 class using the MIRA data. Log10-transformed breadth and depth values were compared by one-way ANOVA with Sidak's multiple comparisons tests. The table was pulled from immuneACCESS by TCRdb, which kept in-frame rearrangements only. Such tables lose some clones; where checked, under half of the loss comes from unresolved V genes, and the rest has no known cause. V, J and clone size reflect that table, while D and trimming were determined from the DNA. This sample is represented by 65,000 to 90,000 clones; roughly nine tenths of them were singletons. The top ten hold around 7.7% of the sample.

The study at large found these results: After two AZD1222 doses, spike-specific TCR breadth and depth were significantly higher than at day 0 and than in MenACWY recipients. Because no samples from the day 14 peak response were available, repertoires could be characterized only after the peak T cell response. In the small 56-69-year group, the increase in depth fell short of significance, most likely because of low power. Conclusions about previously exposed vaccinees were limited because only six or seven AZD1222 recipients were SARS-CoV-2 seropositive at baseline. The whole spike protein was spanned by vaccine-associated CD4 TCRs, and dominant responses were seen in regions 160-218 and 743-854. Most participants were white British and females outnumbered males, and the authors suggested that clonal diversity may have been underestimated. Reportedly, close to half of the unique spike-specific TCRs recognized epitopes lying outside the regions that are mutated in the B.1.351 and B.1.1.7 variants.

Concerning this clone itself: Its antigen is still unknown. At one end the junction does not follow the germline gene, possibly because of a read error.

The chain employs TRBV7-7 and TRBJ2-5; TRBD1 fits 11 bases in the junction. The TCR sequence derives from an adult in good health. Specimen: peripheral blood, collected on day 0 of AZD1222 vaccination. The CDR3 protein sequence reads: CASSLVGTGGRETQYF. In nucleotide form, the sequence is TGTGCTAGCAGCTTAGTAGGGACAGGGGGTCGGGAGACCCAGTACTTC.